Listed below are T cell receptor beta chains from one sample, sequenced in a study of PD-1 blockade in classical Hodgkin lymphoma. The assay was immunoSEQ multiplex PCR, and TCRdb's table has in-frame clones only and misses some. The sample holds 12,000 or so clones, just under 80% seen once. Source: peripheral blood mononuclear cells (PBMCs), taken at baseline. The receptors were sampled from a human donor with classical Hodgkin lymphoma. The CDR3 runs from the conserved cysteine through the conserved F or W. D genes are given only for firm matches. A clone size is listed for some rows: how often the clone was seen (once, few, many), or a class if it is expanded.

D,V,size,J,CDR3,DNA
NA,TRBV7-2,NA,TRBJ1-2,CASSLYGLNGYTF,TGTGCCAGCAGCTTATATGGGTTAAATGGCTACACCTTC
NA,TRBV28,NA,TRBJ1-2,CASSLPVNYGYTF,TGTGCCAGCAGTTTACCGGTCAACTATGGCTACACCTTC
NA,TRBV5-4,NA,TRBJ1-1,CASSSTVNTEAFF,TGTGCCAGCAGCTCTACAGTGAACACTGAAGCTTTCTTT
NA,TRBV28,NA,TRBJ1-6,CASSFKRSSPLHF,TGTGCCAGCAGCTTTAAAAGGAGTTCACCCCTCCACTTT
NA,TRBV2,NA,TRBJ2-7,CASVGSSYEQYF,TGTGCCAGCGTAGGGAGTTCCTACGAGCAGTACTTC
TRBD1,TRBV7-9,NA,TRBJ1-2,CASSVGTGGANYGYTF,TGTGCCAGCAGCGTAGGGACAGGGGGCGCTAACTATGGCTACACCTTC
TRBD2,TRBV19,NA,TRBJ2-7,CASRLAGAGEQYF,TGTGCCAGTAGACTAGCGGGAGCGGGCGAGCAGTACTTC
TRBD2,TRBV13,NA,TRBJ2-2,CASSLGSRLAGKRTGELFF,TGTGCCAGCAGCTTAGGTTCCAGACTAGCGGGTAAACGCACCGGGGAGCTGTTTTTT
NA,TRBV28,NA,TRBJ1-5,CASSLTDLNQPQHF,TGTGCCAGCAGTTTGACAGATCTCAATCAGCCCCAGCATTTT
NA,TRBV2,NA,TRBJ2-3,CASSEGENRAPFTDTQYF,TGTGCCAGCAGTGAAGGAGAGAACAGGGCCCCCTTCACAGATACGCAGTATTTT
NA,TRBV20-1,NA,TRBJ2-7,CSAHRGSEQYF,TGCAGTGCCCATAGGGGTAGCGAGCAGTACTTC
TRBD2,TRBV28,few,TRBJ2-5,CASSLAGAIPETQYF,TGTGCCAGCAGTTTAGCGGGAGCTATCCCCGAGACCCAGTACTTC
NA,TRBV6-5,NA,TRBJ2-6,CASRGEGANVLTF,TGTGCCAGCAGAGGGGAGGGGGCCAACGTCCTGACTTTC
NA,TRBV28,NA,TRBJ1-2,CASSKPTGVNYGYTF,TGTGCCAGCAGCAAACCGACAGGAGTCAACTATGGCTACACCTTC
TRBD1,TRBV28,NA,TRBJ1-5,CASSPRDRGLNQPQHF,TGTGCCAGCAGTCCTAGGGACAGGGGGCTCAATCAGCCCCAGCATTTT
NA,TRBV2,NA,TRBJ2-7,CASSEGTERTYEQYF,TGTGCCAGCAGTGAAGGAACAGAAAGAACCTACGAGCAGTACTTC
NA,TRBV2,NA,TRBJ1-4,CASSELAVGGEKLFF,TGTGCCAGCAGTGAATTGGCAGTTGGTGGTGAAAAACTGTTTTTT
TRBD2,TRBV10-1,NA,TRBJ2-1,CASSTGTSGGFSYNEQFF,TGCGCCAGCAGTACGGGGACTAGCGGGGGGTTTTCCTACAATGAGCAGTTCTTC
NA,TRBV13,once,TRBJ2-7,CASSFRGKDPYEQYF,TGTGCCAGCAGCTTTCGTGGAAAGGATCCTTACGAGCAGTACTTC
NA,TRBV19,NA,TRBJ1-5,CASSIEQSRNQPQHF,TGTGCCAGTAGTATAGAACAGTCCCGCAATCAGCCCCAGCATTTT
NA,TRBV10-1,NA,TRBJ2-3,CASAGSKWQTHTDTQYF,TGCGCCAGCGCCGGCTCTAAATGGCAAACCCACACAGATACGCAGTATTTT
NA,TRBV4-1,NA,TRBJ1-4,CASSPFGDRSNEKLFF,TGCGCCAGCAGCCCCTTCGGGGATAGGTCTAATGAAAAACTGTTTTTT
TRBD1,TRBV6-6,NA,TRBJ2-2,CASSLTGGTGELFF,TGTGCCAGCAGTTTGACAGGGGGCACCGGGGAGCTGTTTTTT
NA,TRBV30,NA,TRBJ1-4,CAWTRSGGRGYNEKLFF,TGTGCCTGGACGAGGAGCGGGGGGCGGGGATATAATGAAAAACTGTTTTTT
NA,TRBV4-3,NA,TRBJ1-1,CASSQDVPSQEFLAFF,TGCGCCAGCAGCCAAGATGTACCGTCACAGGAGTTTCTAGCTTTCTTT
NA,TRBV18,NA,TRBJ2-5,CASSQPVGGLAETQYF,TGTGCCAGCTCTCAACCCGTTGGGGGCCTAGCGGAGACCCAGTACTTC
NA,TRBV6-1,once,TRBJ2-7,CASSESHVYEQYF,TGTGCCAGCAGTGAGAGTCACGTCTACGAGCAGTACTTC
NA,TRBV19,NA,TRBJ1-2,CASSIFPSYGYTF,TGTGCCAGTAGTATCTTCCCCTCGTATGGCTACACCTTC
TRBD1,TRBV5-1,once,TRBJ1-4,CASSPGTGPPNEKLFF,TGCGCCAGCAGCCCAGGGACAGGGCCTCCCAATGAAAAACTGTTTTTT
TRBD1,TRBV7-9,NA,TRBJ1-6,CASSLRQGDNSPLHF,TGTGCCAGCAGCTTACGACAGGGGGATAATTCACCCCTCCACTTT
NA,TRBV9,NA,TRBJ2-2,CASSVEELNTGELFF,TGTGCCAGCAGCGTAGAGGAGTTGAACACCGGGGAGCTGTTTTTT
NA,TRBV27,NA,TRBJ1-4,CASSLISTNEKLFF,TGTGCCAGCAGTTTGATTTCAACTAATGAAAAACTGTTTTTT
NA,TRBV21-1,NA,TRBJ2-3,CASSKGSTSGTSLYTDTQYF,TGTGCCAGCAGCAAAGGATCGACTAGCGGGACTTCCCTTTACACAGATACGCAGTATTTT
TRBD2,TRBV2,NA,TRBJ2-7,CAMTSGRFNEQYF,TGTGCCATGACTAGCGGGAGGTTCAACGAGCAGTACTTC
TRBD1,TRBV2,once,TRBJ2-5,CASGPTGSVIQTQYF,TGTGCCAGCGGACCGACAGGGTCTGTAATCCAGACCCAGTACTTC
TRBD1,TRBV2,NA,TRBJ1-1,CASSEARTGAGWVAFF,TGTGCCAGCAGTGAAGCCCGGACAGGGGCGGGGTGGGTAGCTTTCTTT
NA,TRBV7-9,NA,TRBJ2-1,CASSLLEWGGEQFF,TGTGCCAGCAGCTTATTGGAATGGGGCGGGGAGCAGTTCTTC
NA,TRBV27,NA,TRBJ1-3,CASSFWPASSGNTIYF,TGTGCCAGCAGTTTTTGGCCAGCATCCTCTGGAAACACCATATATTTT
NA,TRBV19,NA,TRBJ1-5,CASSIVGESNQPQHF,TGTGCCAGTAGTATAGTAGGAGAAAGCAATCAGCCCCAGCATTTT
NA,TRBV19,NA,TRBJ1-4,CASSFVLTNEKLFF,TGTGCCAGTAGTTTCGTGTTAACTAATGAAAAACTGTTTTTT
TRBD1,TRBV28,NA,TRBJ1-1,CASTMTGRGTEAFF,TGTGCCAGCACCATGACAGGGAGGGGCACTGAAGCTTTCTTT
NA,TRBV6-5,few,TRBJ1-1,CASSNTPGDTEAFF,TGTGCCAGCAGCAATACTCCAGGGGACACTGAAGCTTTCTTT
NA,TRBV4-1,NA,TRBJ1-1,CASSQDIGWSTEAFF,TGCGCCAGCAGCCAAGATATAGGATGGTCTACTGAAGCTTTCTTT
NA,TRBV15,NA,TRBJ2-4,CATSRGGPNIQYF,TGTGCCACCAGCAGAGGGGGACCAAACATTCAGTACTTC
TRBD1,TRBV28,NA,TRBJ1-1,CASSYGTANTEAFF,TGTGCCAGCAGCTACGGGACAGCGAACACTGAAGCTTTCTTT
NA,TRBV29-1,once,TRBJ2-7,CSVESDSSYEQYF,TGCAGCGTTGAGTCAGACAGCTCCTACGAGCAGTACTTC
NA,TRBV6-4,NA,TRBJ1-2,CASSDPYHTHLNYGYTF,TGTGCCAGCAGTGACCCCTACCACACTCACCTTAACTATGGCTACACCTTC
TRBD2,TRBV9,NA,TRBJ2-5,CASSGPGLAGETQYF,TGTGCCAGCAGCGGACCGGGACTAGCGGGAGAGACCCAGTACTTC
NA,TRBV19,NA,TRBJ1-1,CASSMSGNTEAFF,TGTGCCAGTAGTATGTCCGGGAACACTGAAGCTTTCTTT
NA,TRBV20-1,few,TRBJ1-2,CSAPMGKGVF,TGCAGTGCCCCGATGGGGAAAGGGGTCTTC
NA,TRBV25-1,NA,TRBJ2-3,CASTRGEATDTQYF,TGTGCCAGCACAAGGGGCGAGGCCACAGATACGCAGTATTTT
NA,TRBV5-6,NA,TRBJ2-3,CASSRDWGDTQYF,TGTGCCAGCAGCCGTGACTGGGGTGATACGCAGTATTTT
NA,TRBV4-3,NA,TRBJ2-3,CASSQGPQGRDTQYF,TGCGCCAGCAGCCAAGGGCCCCAGGGGCGCGATACGCAGTATTTT
NA,TRBV6-4,NA,TRBJ2-3,CASSDLGETDTQYF,TGTGCCAGCAGTGACTTGGGGGAGACAGATACGCAGTATTTT
NA,TRBV11-2,NA,TRBJ2-3,CASSSIPGYRQYF,TGTGCCAGCAGCTCCATACCGGGATACCGGCAGTATTTT
NA,TRBV27,NA,TRBJ1-2,CASSLVADRPYGYTF,TGTGCCAGCAGTTTGGTGGCGGACAGACCCTATGGCTACACCTTC